A selection of T cell receptor beta chains follows, all from one sample in a study of shared clonotypes between healthy human individuals. TCRdb keeps only in-frame clones here, not all; method: immunoSEQ multiplex PCR. The profile shows more than 2,000,000 clones, 80% to 95% of them singletons. Sequenced sample: naive CD4+ T cells from PBMCs. These receptors were taken from a young man in good health. Some clones in this sample may be carry-over from other donors' samples. Each CDR3 is given with its conserved first and last residue. A D gene is named only where the DNA matches it firmly. A row's size may be missing; if present it is once, few, many or a size class.

cdr3_aa cdr3_nt clone_size d_call j_call v_call
CASSLRTLGETQYF TGCGCCAGCAGCTTAAGGACACTGGGGGAGACCCAGTACTTC - - TRBJ2-5 TRBV5-1
CASTARSSADQETQYF TGCGCCAGCACCGCTCGCTCTAGCGCAGACCAAGAGACCCAGTACTTC - - TRBJ2-5 TRBV5-1
CASSQLTANQPQHF TGTGCCAGCAGCCAACTAACAGCTAATCAGCCCCAGCATTTT - - TRBJ1-5 TRBV7-2
CAWSEDSEETQYF TGTGCCTGGAGTGAGGACAGCGAGGAGACCCAGTACTTC - - TRBJ2-5 TRBV30
CASSLEPTGEQFF TGTGCCAGCAGCTTGGAACCAACGGGGGAGCAGTTCTTC - - TRBJ2-1 TRBV5-4
CSVVVSGRATRYEQYF TGCAGCGTTGTTGTTAGCGGGAGGGCAACAAGGTACGAGCAGTACTTC - TRBD2 TRBJ2-7 TRBV29-1
CASSSEGTVGFPYTF TGTGCCAGCAGCTCAGAGGGGACCGTAGGGTTTCCCTACACCTTC - - TRBJ1-2 TRBV7-7
CASKGPGAGTEAFF TGTGCCAGCAAAGGCCCAGGGGCCGGCACTGAAGCTTTCTTT - - TRBJ1-1 TRBV10-3
CASSPQTHANEQFF TGTGCCAGCAGCCCGCAAACTCACGCCAATGAGCAGTTCTTC - - TRBJ2-1 TRBV9
CAAGGSYNEQFF TGTGCGGCGGGCGGCTCCTACAATGAGCAGTTCTTC - - TRBJ2-1 TRBV10-3
CASSYYGDTEAFF TGCGCCAGCAGCTATTACGGTGACACTGAAGCTTTCTTT - - TRBJ1-1 TRBV5-1
CASSSGSGGAETQYF TGTGCCAGCAGCTCCGGGAGCGGCGGCGCAGAGACCCAGTACTTC - - TRBJ2-5 TRBV7-3
CASSPGGKETQYF TGTGCCAGCTCACCTGGGGGGAAGGAGACCCAGTACTTC once - TRBJ2-5 TRBV18
CASSLVRLAGANVLTF TGTGCCAGCAGCTTGGTTCGGCTAGCTGGGGCCAACGTCCTGACTTTC - - TRBJ2-6 TRBV5-8
CASSPRTSSYEQYF TGTGCCAGCAGTCCAAGGACAAGCTCCTACGAGCAGTACTTC - - TRBJ2-7 TRBV27
CASSFMRGNYNEQFF TGTGCCAGCAGTTTTATGAGAGGAAACTACAATGAGCAGTTCTTC - - TRBJ2-1 TRBV28
CASSFLGVGDGYTF TGCGCCAGCAGCTTTCTTGGGGTCGGCGATGGCTACACCTTC - - TRBJ1-2 TRBV5-1
CASRRAGEKLFF TGTGCCAGCAGGCGGGCGGGGGAAAAACTGTTTTTT - - TRBJ1-4 TRBV27
CASSPLMAGADTQYF TGTGCCAGCTCACCACTCATGGCGGGGGCAGATACGCAGTATTTT - TRBD2 TRBJ2-3 TRBV18
CAWTNPGPLINQPQHF TGTGCCTGGACCAACCCGGGACCGCTAATCAATCAGCCCCAGCATTTT - - TRBJ1-5 TRBV30
CASSVGSRGYTF TGTGCCAGCAGCGTGGGATCGCGTGGCTACACCTTC - - TRBJ1-2 TRBV9
CASSVGGTGAAATIYF TGTGCCAGCAGCGTAGGGGGCACAGGGGCAGCGGCCACCATATATTTT - TRBD1 TRBJ1-3 TRBV9
CASSSQGPNTEAFF TGTGCCAGCAGCTCACAGGGGCCTAACACTGAAGCTTTCTTT - TRBD1 TRBJ1-1 TRBV7-9
CASSYNGRGAAGELFF TGTGCCAGCAGTTATAATGGGCGAGGTGCGGCCGGGGAGCTGTTTTTT once - TRBJ2-2 TRBV28
CASSDFRVGVTQYF TGTGCCAGCAGTGATTTCAGAGTTGGAGTGACCCAGTACTTC - - TRBJ2-5 TRBV25-1
CASSDPGLATNEQFF TGCGCCAGCAGCGATCCGGGACTAGCCACAAATGAGCAGTTCTTC - TRBD2 TRBJ2-1 TRBV5-1
CASSPDPQGRTEAFF TGCGCCAGCAGCCCCGACCCACAGGGTCGGACTGAAGCTTTCTTT - - TRBJ1-1 TRBV5-1
CASSFSRGPYGYTF TGTGCCAGCAGTTTCTCCAGGGGCCCCTATGGCTACACCTTC few - TRBJ1-2 TRBV27
CASSLRGDYTEAFF TGTGCCAGCAGCTTAAGGGGGGATTACACTGAAGCTTTCTTT few - TRBJ1-1 TRBV13
CASSLVPIDTEAFF TGTGCCAGCAGCTTAGTCCCCATAGACACTGAAGCTTTCTTT once - TRBJ1-1 TRBV7-2
CASSFEGAGNQPQHF TGTGCCAGCAGTTTTGAGGGGGCGGGCAATCAGCCCCAGCATTTT - TRBD1 TRBJ1-5 TRBV28
CASSPWGEQFF TGTGCCAGCAGCCCGTGGGGTGAGCAGTTCTTC - - TRBJ2-1 TRBV5-6
CASSAWTGTSYNEQFF TGTGCCAGCAGCGCCTGGACAGGGACGTCCTACAATGAGCAGTTCTTC - TRBD1 TRBJ2-1 TRBV9
CAGRDRGETQYF TGTGCCGGCAGGGACAGGGGGGAGACCCAGTACTTC - TRBD1 TRBJ2-5 TRBV2
CASSLRFFKGQPYNEQFF TGTGCCAGCAGCTTACGATTTTTCAAGGGACAACCTTACAATGAGCAGTTCTTC - - TRBJ2-1 TRBV7-9
CASSQAGLGNTEAFF TGCGCCAGCAGCCAAGCGGGGCTCGGGAACACTGAAGCTTTCTTT - - TRBJ1-1 TRBV4-1
CASSQRGGADTQYF TGTGCCAGCAGTCAAAGAGGGGGGGCAGATACGCAGTATTTT - - TRBJ2-3 TRBV6-6
CASRSLGTVSYEQYF TGTGCCAGCAGATCCCTTGGGACAGTATCCTACGAGCAGTACTTC - TRBD1 TRBJ2-7 TRBV28
CASSPAGTSFTDTQYF TGCGCCAGCAGCCCGGCCGGGACTAGCTTTACAGATACGCAGTATTTT - TRBD2 TRBJ2-3 TRBV5-1
CASSLMGGRSNEKLFF TGTGCCAGCAGCTTAATGGGGGGCAGGTCTAATGAAAAACTGTTTTTT - - TRBJ1-4 TRBV7-9
CASSGSNSGNTIYF TGTGCCAGCAGCGGATCGAACTCTGGAAACACCATATATTTT - - TRBJ1-3 TRBV9
CASSPGAPKTGNYGYTF TGTGCCAGCTCACCGGGAGCCCCCAAGACAGGGAACTATGGCTACACCTTC - TRBD1 TRBJ1-2 TRBV18
CASSQTTGTSGKNTQYF TGCGCCAGCAGCCAAACAACCGGGACTAGCGGGAAAAATACGCAGTATTTT - TRBD2 TRBJ2-3 TRBV4-1
CAISEAGLAKSYEQYF TGTGCCATCAGTGAGGCGGGACTAGCGAAATCCTACGAGCAGTACTTC - TRBD2 TRBJ2-7 TRBV10-3
CAAGGNGYGYTF TGTGCCGCCGGGGGAAATGGCTATGGCTACACCTTC - - TRBJ1-2 TRBV27